This T cell receptor beta chain was observed in a study of blood T cell repertoires in COVID-19 (TCRdb year 2020). About the investigation overall: Samples from collaborators originated in the United States, Italy and Spain and spanned both the acute and convalescent phases of COVID-19. The material from the prospective study consisted of cDNA or gDNA derived from T cells, B-cell-depleted T cells, or PBMCs. Deeply sampled blood TCRbeta repertoires from subjects exposed to, actively infected with, or recovered from COVID-19 were included in the dataset. The repertoires were released in a freely available public database intended as a resource for research on the immune response to SARS-CoV-2. Samples came from the ongoing ImmuneRACE study (first 160 participants) plus 1,254 subjects from 6 global collaborators. A de-identified subject ID, COVID-19 status, age in years and sex were almost always included in the sample metadata. Where available, HLA class I and class II types were obtained from metadata supplied by the sample provider rather than from assay-based typing.

Each collaborating institution followed its own protocols to collect whole blood in K2EDTA tubes. For TCRbeta analysis, collaborators shipped samples as frozen whole blood, isolated PBMCs, or DNA extracted from either of those sample types. TCRbeta CDR3 regions were amplified from genomic DNA by means of the immunoSEQ Assay, a bias-controlled multiplex PCR. The authors' analysis ran thus. The number of nucleated cells in each sample was estimated by amplification of reference gene primers within the assay. To quantify the absolute abundance of each unique TCRbeta CDR3 rearrangement, sequence reads were collapsed and filtered. For each sample, productive Simpson clonality was calculated as the square root of Simpson's diversity index over productive rearrangements. In TCRdb, the immuneACCESS table is reduced to in-frame sequences with V and J assigned. These tables do not hold every clone; where another copy was compared, an unresolved V gene accounts for under half, and the others remain unexplained. V and J calls and clone size are given by that table; D and trimming were obtained from the DNA. The sample table lists over 100,000 clones, 84% of them with a count of one. 9.5% to 10% of the sample is in the top ten clones.

Comments on this clone: This receptor's antigen is unknown. The sample holds no much larger clone one base away, and base qualities are not on file.

Including cysteine and phenylalanine, the CDR3 has 14 amino acids. The CDR3 DNA has 42 bases and is translated from base 1. Trimming removed 5 bases from V and 4 bases from J; the gene matches leave 8 bases unexplained. Via the germline V gene (reference sequence), CDR1 is LNHDA and CDR2 SQIVND. Results and caveats for the whole study, not just this receptor: Clinical and demographic metadata were provided uncurated, with the amount varying by source and participant.

The specimen sequenced was peripheral blood. The chain is encoded by TRBV19 joined to TRBJ2-7; TRBD1 fits 7 bases in the junction. This sequence was found in a man aged 35-49 years with active or convalescent COVID-19. The CDR3 amino acid sequence is: CASSRSGQKYEQYF. The DNA is as follows: TGTGCCAGTAGTCGTTCGGGACAGAAATACGAGCAGTACTTC.